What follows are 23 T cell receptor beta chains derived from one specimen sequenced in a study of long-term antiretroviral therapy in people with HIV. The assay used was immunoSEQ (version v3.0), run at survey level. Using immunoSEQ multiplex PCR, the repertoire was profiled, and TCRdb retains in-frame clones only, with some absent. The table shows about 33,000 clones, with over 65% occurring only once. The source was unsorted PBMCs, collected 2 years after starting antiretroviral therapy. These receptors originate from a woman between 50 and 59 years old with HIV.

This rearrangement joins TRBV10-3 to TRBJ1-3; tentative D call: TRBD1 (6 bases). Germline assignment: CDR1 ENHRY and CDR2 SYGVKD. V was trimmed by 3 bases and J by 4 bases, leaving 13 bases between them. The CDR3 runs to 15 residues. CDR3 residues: CAISDRGGGGNTIYF. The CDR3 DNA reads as TGTGCCATCAGTGACCGCGGGGGCGGAGGAAACACCATATATTTT.

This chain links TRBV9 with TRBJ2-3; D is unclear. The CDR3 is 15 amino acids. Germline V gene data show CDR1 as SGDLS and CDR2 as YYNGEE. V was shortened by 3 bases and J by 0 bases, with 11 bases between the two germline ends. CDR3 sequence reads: CASSAGLPSTDTQYF. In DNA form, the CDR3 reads TGTGCCAGCAGCGCGGGTCTACCTAGCACAGATACGCAGTATTTT.

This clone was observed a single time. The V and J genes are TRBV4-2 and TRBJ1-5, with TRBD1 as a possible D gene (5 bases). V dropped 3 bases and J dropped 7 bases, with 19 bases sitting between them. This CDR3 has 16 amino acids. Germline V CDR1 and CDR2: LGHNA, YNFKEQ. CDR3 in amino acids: CASSQGLGARGQPQHF. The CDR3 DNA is TGTGCCAGCAGCCAGGGTCTTGGGGCGCGAGGGCAGCCCCAGCATTTT.

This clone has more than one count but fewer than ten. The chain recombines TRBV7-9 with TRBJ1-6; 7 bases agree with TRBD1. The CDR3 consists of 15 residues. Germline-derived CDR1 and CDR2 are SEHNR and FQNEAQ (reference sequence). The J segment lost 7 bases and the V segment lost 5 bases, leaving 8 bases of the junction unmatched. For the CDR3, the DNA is TGTGCCAGCAGCCCCTGGACAGGCGAGAATTCACCCCTCCACTTT. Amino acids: CASSPWTGENSPLHF.

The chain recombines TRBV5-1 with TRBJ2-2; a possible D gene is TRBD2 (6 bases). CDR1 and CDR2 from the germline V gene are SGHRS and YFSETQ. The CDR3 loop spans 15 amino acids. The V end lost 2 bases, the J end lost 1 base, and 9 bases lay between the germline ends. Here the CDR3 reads CASSFGAGNTGELFF. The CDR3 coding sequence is TGCGCCAGCAGCTTTGGAGCGGGGAACACCGGGGAGCTGTTTTTT. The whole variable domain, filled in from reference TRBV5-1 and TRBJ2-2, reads KAGVTQTPRYLIKTRGQQVTLSCSPISGHRSVSWYQQTPGQGLQFLFEYFSETQRNKGNFPGRFSGRQFSNSRSEMNVSTLELGDSALYLCASSFGAGNTGELFFGEGSRLTVL.

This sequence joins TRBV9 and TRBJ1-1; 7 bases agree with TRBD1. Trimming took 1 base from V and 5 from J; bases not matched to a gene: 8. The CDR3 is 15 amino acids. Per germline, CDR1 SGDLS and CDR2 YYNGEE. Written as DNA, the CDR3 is TGTGCCAGCAGCGTAAATCCAGGGGGGAATACTGAAGCTTTCTTT. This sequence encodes CASSVNPGGNTEAFF.

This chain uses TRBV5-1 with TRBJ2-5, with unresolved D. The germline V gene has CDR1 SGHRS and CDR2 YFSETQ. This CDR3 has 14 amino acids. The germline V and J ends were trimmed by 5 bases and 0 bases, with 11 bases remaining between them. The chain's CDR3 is CASSPDGYQETQYF. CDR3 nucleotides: TGCGCCAGCAGTCCGGACGGGTACCAAGAGACCCAGTACTTC.

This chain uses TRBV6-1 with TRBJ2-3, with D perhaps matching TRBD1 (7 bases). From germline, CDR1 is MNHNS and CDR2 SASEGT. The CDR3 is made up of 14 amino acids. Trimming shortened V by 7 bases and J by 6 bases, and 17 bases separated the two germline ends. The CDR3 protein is CASTGGQPPDTQYF. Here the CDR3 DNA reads TGTGCCAGCACCGGGGGACAGCCCCCGGATACGCAGTATTTT.

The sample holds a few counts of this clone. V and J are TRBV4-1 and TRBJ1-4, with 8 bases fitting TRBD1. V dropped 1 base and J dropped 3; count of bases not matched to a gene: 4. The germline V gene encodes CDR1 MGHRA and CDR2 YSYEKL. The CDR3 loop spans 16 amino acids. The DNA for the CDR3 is TGCGCCAGCAGCCAAGGGGGACAGGCCTCTAATGAAAAACTGTTTTTT. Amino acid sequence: CASSQGGQASNEKLFF.

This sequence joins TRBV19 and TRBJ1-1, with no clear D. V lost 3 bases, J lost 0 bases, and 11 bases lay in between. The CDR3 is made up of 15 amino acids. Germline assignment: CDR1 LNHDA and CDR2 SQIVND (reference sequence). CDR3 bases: TGTGCCAGTAGTATTCTGGCAGCGGTGAACACTGAAGCTTTCTTT. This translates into CASSILAAVNTEAFF.

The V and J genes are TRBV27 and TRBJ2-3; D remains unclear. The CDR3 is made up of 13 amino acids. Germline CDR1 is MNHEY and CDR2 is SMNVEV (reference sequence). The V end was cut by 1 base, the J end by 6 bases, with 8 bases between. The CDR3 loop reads CASSLFEGDTQYF. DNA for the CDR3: TGTGCCAGCAGTTTATTTGAAGGGGATACGCAGTATTTT.

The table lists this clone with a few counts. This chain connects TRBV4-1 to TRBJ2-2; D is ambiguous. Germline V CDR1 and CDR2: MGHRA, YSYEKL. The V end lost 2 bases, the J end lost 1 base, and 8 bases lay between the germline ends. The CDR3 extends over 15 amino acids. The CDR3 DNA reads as TGCGCCAGCAGCCAACCCACCTGGAACACCGGGGAGCTGTTTTTT. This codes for CASSQPTWNTGELFF.

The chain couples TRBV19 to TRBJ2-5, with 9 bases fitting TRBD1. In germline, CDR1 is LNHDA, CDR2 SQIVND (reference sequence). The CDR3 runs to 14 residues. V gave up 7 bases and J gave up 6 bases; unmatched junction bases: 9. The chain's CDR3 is CASTGGQGGQTQYF. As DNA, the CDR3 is TGTGCCAGTACTGGGGGACAGGGAGGACAGACCCAGTACTTC. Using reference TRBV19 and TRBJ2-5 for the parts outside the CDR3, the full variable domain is DGGITQSPKYLFRKEGQNVTLSCEQNLNHDAMYWYRQDPGQGLRLIYYSQIVNDFQKGDIAEGYSVSREKKESFPLTVTSAQKNPTAFYLCASTGGQGGQTQYFGPGTRLLVL.

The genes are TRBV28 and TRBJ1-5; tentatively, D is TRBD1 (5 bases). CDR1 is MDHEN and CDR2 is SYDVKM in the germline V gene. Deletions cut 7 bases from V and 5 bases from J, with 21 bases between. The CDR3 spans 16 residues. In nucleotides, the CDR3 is TGTGCCAGCAATTCGGGGCGGCCGAGGGGATATCAGCCCCAGCATTTT. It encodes CASNSGRPRGYQPQHF.

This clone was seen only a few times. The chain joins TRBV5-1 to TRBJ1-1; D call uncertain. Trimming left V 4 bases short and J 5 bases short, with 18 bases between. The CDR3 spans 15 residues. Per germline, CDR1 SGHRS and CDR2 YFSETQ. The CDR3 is CASSGPDLRRTEAFF. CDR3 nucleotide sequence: TGCGCCAGCAGCGGACCAGATTTAAGAAGGACTGAAGCTTTCTTT.

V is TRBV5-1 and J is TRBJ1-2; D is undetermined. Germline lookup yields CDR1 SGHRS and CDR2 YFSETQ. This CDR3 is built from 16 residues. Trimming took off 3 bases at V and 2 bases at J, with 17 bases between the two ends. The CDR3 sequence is CASSSSWARTNYGYTF. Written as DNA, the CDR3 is TGCGCCAGCAGCTCCTCCTGGGCCAGGACCAACTATGGCTACACCTTC.

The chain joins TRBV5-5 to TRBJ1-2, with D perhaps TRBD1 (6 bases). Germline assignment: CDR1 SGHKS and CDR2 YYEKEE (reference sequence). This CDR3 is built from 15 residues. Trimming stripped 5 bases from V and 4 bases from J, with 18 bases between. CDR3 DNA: TGTGCCAGCAGACCGTGGACAGATGGAGGCTATGGCTACACCTTC. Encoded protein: CASRPWTDGGYGYTF.

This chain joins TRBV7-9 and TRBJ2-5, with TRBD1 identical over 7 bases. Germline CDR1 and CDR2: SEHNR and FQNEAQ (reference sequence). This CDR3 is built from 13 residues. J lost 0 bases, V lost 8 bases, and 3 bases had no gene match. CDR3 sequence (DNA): TGTGCCAGCCAGACAGGGAACCAAGAGACCCAGTACTTC. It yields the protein CASQTGNQETQYF.

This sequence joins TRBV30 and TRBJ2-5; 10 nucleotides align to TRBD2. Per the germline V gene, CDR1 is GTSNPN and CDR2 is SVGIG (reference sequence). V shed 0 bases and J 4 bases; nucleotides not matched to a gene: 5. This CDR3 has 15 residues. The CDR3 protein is CAWSVLTSGTETQYF. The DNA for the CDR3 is TGTGCCTGGAGTGTACTAACTAGCGGGACAGAGACCCAGTACTTC.

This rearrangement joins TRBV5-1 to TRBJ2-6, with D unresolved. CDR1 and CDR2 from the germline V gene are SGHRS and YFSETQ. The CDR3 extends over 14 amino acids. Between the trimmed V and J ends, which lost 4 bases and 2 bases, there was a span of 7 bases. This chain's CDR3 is CASSHTPGANVLTF. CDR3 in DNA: TGCGCCAGCAGCCATACGCCTGGGGCCAACGTCCTGACTTTC. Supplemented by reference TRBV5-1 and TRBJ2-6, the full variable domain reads KAGVTQTPRYLIKTRGQQVTLSCSPISGHRSVSWYQQTPGQGLQFLFEYFSETQRNKGNFPGRFSGRQFSNSRSEMNVSTLELGDSALYLCASSHTPGANVLTFGAGSRLTVL.

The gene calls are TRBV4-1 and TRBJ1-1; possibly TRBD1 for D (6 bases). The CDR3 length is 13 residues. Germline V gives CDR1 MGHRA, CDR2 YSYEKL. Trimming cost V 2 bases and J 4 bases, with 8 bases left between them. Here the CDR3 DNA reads TGCGCCAGCAGCCAAATGGGGGCCACTGAAGCTTTCTTT. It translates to CASSQMGATEAFF.

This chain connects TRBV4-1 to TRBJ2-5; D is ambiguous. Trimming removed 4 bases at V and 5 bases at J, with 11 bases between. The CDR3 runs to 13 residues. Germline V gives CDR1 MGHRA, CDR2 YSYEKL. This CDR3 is CASSPGRMETQYF. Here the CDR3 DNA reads TGCGCCAGCAGCCCCGGACGGATGGAGACCCAGTACTTC.

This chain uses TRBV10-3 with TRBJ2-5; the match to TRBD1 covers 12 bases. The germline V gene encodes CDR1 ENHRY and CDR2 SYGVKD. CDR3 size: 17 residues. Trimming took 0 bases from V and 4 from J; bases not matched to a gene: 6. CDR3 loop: CAISESSGTGGLETQYF. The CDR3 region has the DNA TGTGCCATCAGTGAGTCTTCCGGGACAGGGGGCTTAGAGACCCAGTACTTC.